This is a list of T cell receptor beta chains from one sample in a study of cytomegalovirus exposure and HLA in healthy donors. Assay used: immunoSEQ multiplex PCR; TCRdb lists only in-frame clones, some missing. The sample carries tens of thousands of clones, around 85% recorded once. The specimen was PBMCs. These TCRs come from a man between 18 and 35 years old in good health and CMV-seronegative. CDR3s include the opening cysteine and the closing phenylalanine or tryptophan. D genes are given only for firm matches.

>TRBD1|TRBJ2-1|TRBV4-3|16
CASSQGTGGSYNEQFF
>.|TRBJ2-1|TRBV7-8|12
CASSPTSNEQFF
>.|TRBJ2-1|TRBV29-1|15
CSVVRAPSSYNEQFF
>TRBD1|TRBJ2-2|TRBV29-1|15
CSVGDRSVYTGELFF
>TRBD2|TRBJ2-1|TRBV6-5|15
CASSPLAGADNEQFF
>.|TRBJ2-3|TRBV6-5|14
CASSFPAGSGTQYF
>TRBD2|TRBJ2-1|TRBV28|18
CASSLWDSGLAVYNEQFF
>.|TRBJ2-3|TRBV11-2|15
CASSLGLGSPDTQYF
>TRBD1|TRBJ2-7|TRBV7-2|16
CASSFTGVAFSYEQYF
>.|TRBJ1-5|TRBV6-5|13
CASSSLTSQPQHF
>TRBD1|TRBJ1-1|TRBV25-1|16
CASSGQGRWTYTEAFF
>TRBD1|TRBJ2-7|TRBV19|13
CASSIGGQAGQYF
>TRBD1|TRBJ2-7|TRBV27|14
CASSSRDRLNEQYF
>TRBD2|TRBJ2-7|TRBV11-2|15
CASSPELAGVYEQYF
>TRBD2|TRBJ2-7|TRBV9|14
CASSVWPGGYEQYF
>.|TRBJ1-5|TRBV27|14
CASSSQGRNQPQHF
>.|TRBJ1-3|TRBV5-4|16
CASSLEGALSGNTIYF
>.|TRBJ1-3|TRBV2|12
CASSVEGNTIYF
>TRBD1|TRBJ1-1|TRBV7-8|16
CASSPRARTGNTEAFF
>.|TRBJ2-3|TRBV29-1|16
CSVEDDMAASTDTQYF
>.|TRBJ2-2|TRBV30|12
CAWSDRTGELFF
>TRBD1|TRBJ1-2|TRBV6-1|12
CASTPDRAGYTF
>TRBD2|TRBJ2-2|TRBV5-1|14
CASSVLAEAGELFF
>.|TRBJ1-5|TRBV7-2|16
CASSRRGGAGNQPQHF
>TRBD1|TRBJ1-5|TRBV9|18
CASSVGPGGQALNQPQHF
>TRBD2|TRBJ2-1|TRBV9|17
CASSVGGGSWSYNEQFF
>.|TRBJ1-5|TRBV4-3|17
CASSQNRGGNSNQPQHF
>.|TRBJ2-4|TRBV15|13
CATSETLRDIQYF
>.|TRBJ1-1|TRBV9|13
CASSVGDKPWQVF
>TRBD2|TRBJ2-7|TRBV6-1|16
CASSDPRGLAGDEQYF
>.|TRBJ2-1|TRBV9|12
CASSGLSPEQFF
>.|TRBJ2-7|TRBV6-1|13
CASKRDQTYEQYF
>.|TRBJ2-1|TRBV29-1|13
CSVAVRTYNEQFF
>.|TRBJ2-2|TRBV25-1|14
CASSGDRLYGELFF
>.|TRBJ2-3|TRBV13|18
CASSVYPSTSNRADTQYF
>.|TRBJ2-3|TRBV19|15
CASSSPGGSTDTQYF
>.|TRBJ1-4|TRBV11-2|14
CASSLDRFSEKLFF
>TRBD1|TRBJ2-1|TRBV29-1|14
CSVESGDRAYEQFF
>TRBD2|TRBJ2-5|TRBV5-1|14
CASRPGGSQETQYF
>TRBD2|TRBJ2-1|TRBV4-3|17
CASSHPPGTSGYNEQFF
>TRBD1|TRBJ1-2|TRBV9|18
CASSGSRDRGVTFYGYTF
>.|TRBJ1-4|TRBV4-1|12
CASNRAGEKLFF
>TRBD1|TRBJ2-5|TRBV5-1|16
CASSLFRDREGETQYF
>.|TRBJ1-5|TRBV28|11
CASSAQEPQHF
>TRBD1|TRBJ1-1|TRBV5-1|16
CASSLGTDRVRDQAFF
>.|TRBJ1-5|TRBV29-1|13
CSVVTGPNQPQHF
>TRBD1|TRBJ2-7|TRBV6-5|15
CASSYDRVSSYEQYF
>.|TRBJ1-4|TRBV5-6|17
CASSTSRGWTTNEKLFF
>.|TRBJ1-4|TRBV27|14
CASSLPGVGEKLFF
>.|TRBJ2-1|TRBV27|13
CASSLSLDNEQFF